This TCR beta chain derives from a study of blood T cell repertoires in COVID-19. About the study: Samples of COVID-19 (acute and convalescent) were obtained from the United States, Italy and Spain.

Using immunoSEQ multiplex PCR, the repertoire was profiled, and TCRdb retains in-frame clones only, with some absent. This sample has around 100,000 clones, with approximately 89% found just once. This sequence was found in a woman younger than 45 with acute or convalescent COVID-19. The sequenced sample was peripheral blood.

The CDR3 bases are TGTGCCAGCAGCGCCAGGACAGGGGGCGAGTCACCCCTCCACTTT. Amino acids: CASSARTGGESPLHF. The chain links TRBV9 to TRBJ1-6; the match to TRBD1 covers 11 bases. The trim removed 3 bases at V and 10 bases at J, leaving 6 bases unmatched. This CDR3 comprises 15 residues. Germline CDR1 reads SGDLS; CDR2 reads YYNGEE.